This T cell receptor beta chain originates from a study of HIV-infected children after antiretroviral therapy interruption. Study-wide context: Interruption-arm sampling covered weeks 0, 12, interruption end (24 or 48), and about 3 years post-study. Weeks 0, 48 and 150 were sampled under continuous treatment.

V gave up 3 bases and J gave up 7 bases, with 16 bases separating them. The CDR3 loop spans 14 amino acids. CDR1 is SNHLY, CDR2 FYNNEI, per germline. This clonotype was observed many times. Indicated treatment: PENTA 11 planned treatment interruption arm or continuous ART arm. RNA-based 3' RACE libraries used unique molecular identifiers. TCRdb re-analysed the 3' RACE reads in MiXCR, keeping a single row per CDR3 protein. The data contain 90,000 or so distinct CDR3 sequences, roughly 6.7% of them singletons. Sequencing used CD45RA+ CD4+ T cells from PBMCs, pooled from several time points, obtained from a donor given antiretroviral therapy, either interrupted or continuous. Subset noted: naive CD4+ CD45RA+ CD45RO- T cells. The sequence was collected from a pool of human donors with HIV. The V call is TRBV2, the J call TRBJ2-7, with D tentatively TRBD1 (5 bases). CDR3 region: CASSDVQAFGEQYF. The CDR3 region has the DNA TGTGCCAGCAGTGATGTACAGGCCTTCGGGGAGCAGTACTTC. Full variable domain (rest looked up from reference TRBV2 and TRBJ2-7): EPEVTQTPSHQVTQMGQEVILRCVPISNHLYFYWYRQILGQKVEFLVSFYNNEISEKSEIFDDQFSVERPDGSNFTLKIRSTKLEDSAMYFCASSDVQAFGEQYFGPGTRLTVT.